This T cell receptor (beta chain) was found in a study of shared clonotypes between healthy human individuals. Overall study results and limits: Non-shared clonotypes had lower generation probabilities than clonotypes shared by all four sorted-subset donors. Only blood underwent sampling, and tissue repertoires likely differ.

The study drew its donors from healthy HIV-negative adults without recent acute infections or vaccinations. V was pared by 2 bases and J by 14 bases, with 14 bases between. The CDR3 length is 12 residues. Germline assignment: CDR1 SGHNT and CDR2 YYREEE (reference sequence). TCRdb's copy holds only in-frame clones and misses some; the assay was immunoSEQ multiplex PCR. The data hold some 2.3 million clones, with 85% to 95% observed a single time. This clone was seen just once. Its specificity is unknown. Material for sequencing was naive CD4+ T cells from PBMCs. Subset defined: CD45RA+ positively selected. This TCR came from a young man in good health. Some clones in this sample may be carry-over from other donors' samples. This rearrangement joins TRBV5-4 to TRBJ2-1, with D unresolved. The CDR3 reads CASSLQYEAEFF. The DNA for the CDR3 is TGTGCCAGCAGCTTACAATATGAGGCGGAGTTCTTC.